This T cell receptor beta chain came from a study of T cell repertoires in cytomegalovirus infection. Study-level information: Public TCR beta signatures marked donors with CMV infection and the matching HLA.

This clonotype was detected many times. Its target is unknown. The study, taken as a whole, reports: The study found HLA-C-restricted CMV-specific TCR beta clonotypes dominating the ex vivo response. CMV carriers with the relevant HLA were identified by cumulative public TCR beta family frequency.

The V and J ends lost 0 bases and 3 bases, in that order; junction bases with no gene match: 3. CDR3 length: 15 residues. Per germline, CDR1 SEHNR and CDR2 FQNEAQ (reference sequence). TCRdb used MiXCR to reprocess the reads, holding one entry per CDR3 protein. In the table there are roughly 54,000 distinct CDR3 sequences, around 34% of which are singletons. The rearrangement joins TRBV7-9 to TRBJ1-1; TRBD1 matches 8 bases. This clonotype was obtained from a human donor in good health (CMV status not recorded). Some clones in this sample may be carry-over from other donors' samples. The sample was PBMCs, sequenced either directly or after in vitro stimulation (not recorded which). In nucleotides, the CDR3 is TGTGCCAGCAGCTTAGCGCAGGGGGCTGACACTGAAGCTTTCTTT. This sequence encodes CASSLAQGADTEAFF.